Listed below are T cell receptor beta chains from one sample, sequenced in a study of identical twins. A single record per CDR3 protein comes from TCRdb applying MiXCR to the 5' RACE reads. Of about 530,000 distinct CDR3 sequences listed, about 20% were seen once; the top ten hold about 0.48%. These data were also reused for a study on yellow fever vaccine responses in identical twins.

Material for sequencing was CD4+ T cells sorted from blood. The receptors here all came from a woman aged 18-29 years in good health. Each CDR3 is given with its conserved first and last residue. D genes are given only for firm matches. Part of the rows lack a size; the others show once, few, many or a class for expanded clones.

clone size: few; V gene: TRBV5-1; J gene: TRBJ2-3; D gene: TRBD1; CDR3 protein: CASGTGQGFTDTQYF; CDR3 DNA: TGCGCCAGCGGCACGGGACAGGGATTCACAGATACGCAGTATTTT
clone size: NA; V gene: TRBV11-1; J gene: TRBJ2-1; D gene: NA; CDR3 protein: CASSLNLVSGRRVGEQFF; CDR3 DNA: TGTGCCAGCAGCTTAAATCTTGTGAGCGGAAGGAGGGTAGGTGAGCAGTTCTTC
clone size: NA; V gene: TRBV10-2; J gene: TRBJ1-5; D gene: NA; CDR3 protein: CASRPWDSNQPQHF; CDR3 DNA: TGCGCCAGCAGGCCATGGGATAGCAATCAGCCCCAGCATTTT
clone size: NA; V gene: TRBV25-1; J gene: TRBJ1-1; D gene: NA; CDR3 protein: CASRGPGRRYTEAFF; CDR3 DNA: TGTGCCAGCAGGGGACCCGGACGGCGGTACACTGAAGCTTTCTTT
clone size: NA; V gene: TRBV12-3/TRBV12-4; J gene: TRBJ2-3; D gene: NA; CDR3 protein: CASSDRSPDTDTQYF; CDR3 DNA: TGTGCCAGCAGTGATAGGTCCCCAGATACAGATACGCAGTATTTT
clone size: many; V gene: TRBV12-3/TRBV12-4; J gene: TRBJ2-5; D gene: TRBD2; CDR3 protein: CASSPGTSGRETQYF; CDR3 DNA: TGTGCCAGCAGCCCCGGGACTAGCGGGAGAGAGACCCAGTACTTC
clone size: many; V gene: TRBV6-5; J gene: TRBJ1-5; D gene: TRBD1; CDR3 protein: CASSYETGGSNQPQHF; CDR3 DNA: TGTGCCAGCAGTTACGAGACAGGGGGGAGCAATCAGCCCCAGCATTTT
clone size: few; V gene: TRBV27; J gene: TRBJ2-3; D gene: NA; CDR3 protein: CASSPQDTQYF; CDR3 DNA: TGTGCCAGCAGCCCTCAGGATACGCAGTATTTT
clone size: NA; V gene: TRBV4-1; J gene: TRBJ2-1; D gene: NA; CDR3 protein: CASSQYPPGDPHF; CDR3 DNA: TGCGCCAGCAGCCAATACCCCCCGGGCGACCCCCACTTC
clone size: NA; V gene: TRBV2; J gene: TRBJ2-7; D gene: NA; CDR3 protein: CASSAPGASGEQYF; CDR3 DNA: TGTGCCAGCAGTGCCCCGGGGGCAAGCGGCGAGCAGTACTTC
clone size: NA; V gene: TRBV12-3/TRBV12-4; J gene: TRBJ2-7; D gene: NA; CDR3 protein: CASSLEPVGGKYEQYF; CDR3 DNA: TGTGCCAGCAGTTTAGAGCCGGTCGGGGGTAAATACGAGCAGTACTTC
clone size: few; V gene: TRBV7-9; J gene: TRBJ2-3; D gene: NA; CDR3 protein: CATTLGQVITDTQYF; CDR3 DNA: TGTGCCACCACCTTGGGGCAGGTGATCACAGATACGCAGTATTTT
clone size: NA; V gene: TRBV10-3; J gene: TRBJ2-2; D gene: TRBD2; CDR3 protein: CAISESIAGRGTGELFF; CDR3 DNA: TGTGCCATCAGTGAGTCGATAGCGGGAAGGGGCACCGGGGAGCTGTTTTTT
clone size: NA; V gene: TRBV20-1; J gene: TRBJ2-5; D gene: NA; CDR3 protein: CSARVQETQYF; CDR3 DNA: TGCAGTGCTAGGGTGCAAGAGACCCAGTACTTC
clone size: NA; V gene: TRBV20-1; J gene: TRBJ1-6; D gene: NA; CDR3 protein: CSARETERFNSPLHF; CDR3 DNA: TGCAGTGCTAGAGAGACAGAGCGATTCAATTCACCCCTCCACTTT
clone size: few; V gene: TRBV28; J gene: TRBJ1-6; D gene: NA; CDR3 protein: CASRNGFSNSPLHF; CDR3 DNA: TGTGCCAGCAGAAACGGATTTTCGAATTCACCCCTCCACTTT
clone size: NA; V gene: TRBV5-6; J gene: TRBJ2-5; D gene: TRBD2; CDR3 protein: CASSLGLAEQETQYF; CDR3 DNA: TGTGCCAGCAGCCTGGGACTAGCGGAGCAAGAGACCCAGTACTTC
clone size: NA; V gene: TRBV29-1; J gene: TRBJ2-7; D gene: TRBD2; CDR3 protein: CSASGTSGYEQYF; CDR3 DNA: TGCAGCGCTTCCGGGACTAGCGGCTACGAGCAGTACTTC
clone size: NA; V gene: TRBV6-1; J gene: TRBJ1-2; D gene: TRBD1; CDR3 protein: CASSQGVVFGYTF; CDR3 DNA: TGTGCCAGCAGCCAGGGGGTCGTTTTTGGCTACACCTTC
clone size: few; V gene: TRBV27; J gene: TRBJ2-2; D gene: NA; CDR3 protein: CASRSGGLTSTGELFF; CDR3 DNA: TGTGCCAGTCGATCGGGGGGCTTGACGTCCACCGGGGAGCTGTTTTTT
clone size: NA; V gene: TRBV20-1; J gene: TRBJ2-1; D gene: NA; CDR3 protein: CSARDRVREQFF; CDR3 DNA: TGCAGTGCTAGAGATCGGGTGCGGGAGCAGTTCTTC
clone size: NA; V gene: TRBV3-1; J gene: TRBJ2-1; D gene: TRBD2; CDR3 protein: CASSLFKAGYNEQFF; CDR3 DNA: TGTGCCAGCAGCCTATTCAAAGCGGGGTACAATGAGCAGTTCTTC
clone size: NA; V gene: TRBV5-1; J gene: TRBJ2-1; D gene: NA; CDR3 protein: CASRGGGVSWGNEQFF; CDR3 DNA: TGCGCCAGCAGAGGAGGAGGGGTCAGCTGGGGCAATGAGCAGTTCTTC
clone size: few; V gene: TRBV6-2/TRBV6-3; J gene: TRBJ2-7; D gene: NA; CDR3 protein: CASRRTVNSYEQYF; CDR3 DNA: TGTGCCAGCAGACGGACAGTAAACTCCTACGAGCAGTACTTC
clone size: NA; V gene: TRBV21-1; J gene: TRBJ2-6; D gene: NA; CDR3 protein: CASIYDSGANVLTF; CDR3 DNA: TGTGCCAGCATATACGACTCTGGGGCCAACGTCCTGACTTTC
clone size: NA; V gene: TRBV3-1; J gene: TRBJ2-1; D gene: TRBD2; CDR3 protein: CASTHSGGAYNEQFF; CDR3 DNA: TGTGCCAGCACCCACAGCGGGGGGGCTTACAATGAGCAGTTCTTC
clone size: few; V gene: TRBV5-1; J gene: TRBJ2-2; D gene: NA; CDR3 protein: CASSLGGGRSGELFF; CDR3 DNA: TGCGCCAGCTCCCTTGGAGGGGGCCGGTCCGGGGAGCTGTTTTTT
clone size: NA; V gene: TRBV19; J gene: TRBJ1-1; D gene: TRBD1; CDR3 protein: CASSAQGMGTEAFF; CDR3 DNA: TGTGCCAGTAGTGCACAGGGGATGGGCACTGAAGCTTTCTTT
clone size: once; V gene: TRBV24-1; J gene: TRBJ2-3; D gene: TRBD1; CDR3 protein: CATSEKTGSTDTQYF; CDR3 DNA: TGTGCCACCAGTGAAAAGACAGGGTCCACAGATACGCAGTATTTT
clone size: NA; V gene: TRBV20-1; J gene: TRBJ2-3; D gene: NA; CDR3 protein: CSAKPSTDTQYF; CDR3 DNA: TGCAGTGCCAAACCTAGCACAGATACGCAGTATTTT
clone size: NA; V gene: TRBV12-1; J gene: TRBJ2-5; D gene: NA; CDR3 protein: CASSLHLYQETQYF; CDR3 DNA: TGTGCCAGCAGCCTCCATTTGTACCAAGAGACCCAGTACTTC
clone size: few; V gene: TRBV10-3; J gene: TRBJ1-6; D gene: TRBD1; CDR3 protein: CAIRGTGANSPLHF; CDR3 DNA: TGTGCCATCAGAGGGACAGGGGCAAATTCACCCCTCCACTTT
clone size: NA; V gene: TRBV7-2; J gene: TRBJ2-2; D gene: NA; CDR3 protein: CASSSKGLASTGELFF; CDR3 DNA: TGTGCCAGCAGCTCAAAGGGCCTAGCGTCTACCGGGGAGCTGTTTTTT
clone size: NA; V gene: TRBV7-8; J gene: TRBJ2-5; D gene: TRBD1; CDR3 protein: CASSSFRGPQETQYF; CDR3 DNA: TGTGCCAGCAGCTCCTTCAGGGGGCCCCAAGAGACCCAGTACTTC
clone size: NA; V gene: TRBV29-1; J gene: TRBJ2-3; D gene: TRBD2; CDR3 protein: CSVEKAGHESTDTQYF; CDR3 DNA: TGCAGCGTTGAAAAAGCGGGGCACGAAAGCACAGATACGCAGTATTTT
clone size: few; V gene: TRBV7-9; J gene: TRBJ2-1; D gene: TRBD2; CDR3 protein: CASGTSGVEQFF; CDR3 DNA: TGTGCCAGCGGGACTAGCGGCGTTGAGCAGTTCTTC
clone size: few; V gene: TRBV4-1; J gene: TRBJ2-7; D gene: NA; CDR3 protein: CASSQESTVTYEQYF; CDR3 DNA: TGCGCCAGCAGCCAGGAATCCACAGTGACCTACGAGCAGTACTTC
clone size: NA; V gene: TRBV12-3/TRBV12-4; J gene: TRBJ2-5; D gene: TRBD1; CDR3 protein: CASSSAGTDLEGTQYF; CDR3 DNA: TGTGCCAGCAGTTCAGCCGGGACAGACCTAGAGGGGACCCAGTACTTC
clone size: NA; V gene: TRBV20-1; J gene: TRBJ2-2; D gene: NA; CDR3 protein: CSARVGKPLGTGELFF; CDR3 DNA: TGCAGTGCTAGAGTGGGGAAACCGTTGGGCACCGGGGAGCTGTTTTTT
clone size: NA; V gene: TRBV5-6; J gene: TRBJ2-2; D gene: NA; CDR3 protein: CASSRDMGELFF; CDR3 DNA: TGTGCCAGCAGCCGGGACATGGGGGAGCTGTTTTTT
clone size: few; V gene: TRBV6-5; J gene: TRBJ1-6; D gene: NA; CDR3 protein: CASSYYGGQPYNSPLHF; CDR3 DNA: TGTGCCAGCAGTTACTACGGAGGGCAGCCCTATAATTCACCCCTCCACTTT
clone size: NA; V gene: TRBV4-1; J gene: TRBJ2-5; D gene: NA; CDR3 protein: CASSQVSYSEETQYF; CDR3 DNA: TGCGCCAGCAGCCAAGTTTCCTATAGCGAAGAGACCCAGTACTTC
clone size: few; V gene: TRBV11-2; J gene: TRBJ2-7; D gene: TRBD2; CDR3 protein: CASSFNSLASYEQYF; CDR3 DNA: TGTGCCAGCAGCTTCAATTCACTAGCGTCCTACGAGCAGTACTTC
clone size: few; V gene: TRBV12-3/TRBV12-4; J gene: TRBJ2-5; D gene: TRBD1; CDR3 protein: CASRETGGGETQYF; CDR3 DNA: TGTGCCAGCAGGGAGACAGGGGGCGGGGAGACCCAGTACTTC
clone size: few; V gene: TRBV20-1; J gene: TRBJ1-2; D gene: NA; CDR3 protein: CSARDDRNPEGYTF; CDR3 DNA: TGCAGTGCTAGAGATGATCGAAATCCCGAGGGCTACACCTTC
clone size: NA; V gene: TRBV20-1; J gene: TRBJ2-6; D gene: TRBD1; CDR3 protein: CCASERTGAGSGANVLTF; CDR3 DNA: TGCTGTGCTAGTGAGCGGACAGGGGCTGGCTCTGGGGCCAACGTCCTGACTTTC
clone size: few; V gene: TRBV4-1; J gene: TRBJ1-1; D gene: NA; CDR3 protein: CASSHFDGRTEAFF; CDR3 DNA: TGCGCCAGCAGCCACTTCGATGGGCGGACTGAAGCTTTCTTT
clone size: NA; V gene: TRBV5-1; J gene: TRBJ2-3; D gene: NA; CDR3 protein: CASSIPTKDTQYF; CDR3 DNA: TGCGCCAGCAGCATACCGACTAAAGATACGCAGTATTTT
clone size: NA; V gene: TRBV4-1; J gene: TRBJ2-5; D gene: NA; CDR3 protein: CASSQGQGGRETQYF; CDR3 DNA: TGCGCCAGCAGCCAAGGGCAGGGGGGCAGAGAGACCCAGTACTTC